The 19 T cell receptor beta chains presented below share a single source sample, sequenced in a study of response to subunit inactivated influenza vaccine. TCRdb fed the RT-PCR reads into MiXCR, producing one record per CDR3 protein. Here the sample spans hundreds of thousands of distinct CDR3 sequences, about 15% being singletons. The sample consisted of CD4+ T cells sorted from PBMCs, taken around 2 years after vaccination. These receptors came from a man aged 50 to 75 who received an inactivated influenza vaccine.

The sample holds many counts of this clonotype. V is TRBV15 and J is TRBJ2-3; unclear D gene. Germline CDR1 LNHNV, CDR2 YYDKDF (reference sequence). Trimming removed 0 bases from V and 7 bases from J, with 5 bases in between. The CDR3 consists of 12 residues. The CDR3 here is CATSRDRYTQYF. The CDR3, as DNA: TGTGCCACCAGCAGAGATCGGTATACGCAGTATTTT. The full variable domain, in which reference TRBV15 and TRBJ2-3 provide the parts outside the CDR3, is DAMVIQNPRYQVTQFGKPVTLSCSQTLNHNVMYWYQQKSSQAPKLLFHYYDKDFNNEADTPDNFQSRRPNTSFCFLDIRSPGLGDTAMYLCATSRDRYTQYFGPGTRLTVL.

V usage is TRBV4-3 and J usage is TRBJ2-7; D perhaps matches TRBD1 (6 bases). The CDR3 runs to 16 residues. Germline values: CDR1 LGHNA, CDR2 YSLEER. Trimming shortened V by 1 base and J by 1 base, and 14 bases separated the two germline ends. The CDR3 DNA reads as TGCGCCAGCAGCCAAGGTATTGACAGGCTATCCTACGAGCAGTACTTC. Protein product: CASSQGIDRLSYEQYF.

CDR3 in DNA: TGCAGCGTTGAGGGGGACCGCTATGGCTACACCTTC. Its translation is CSVEGDRYGYTF. The chain has TRBV29-1 and TRBJ1-2; perhaps TRBD1 as D (5 bases). V was trimmed by 3 bases and J by 4 bases, leaving 9 bases between them. Germline CDR1 SQVTM, CDR2 ANQGSEA. The CDR3 has 12 amino acids.

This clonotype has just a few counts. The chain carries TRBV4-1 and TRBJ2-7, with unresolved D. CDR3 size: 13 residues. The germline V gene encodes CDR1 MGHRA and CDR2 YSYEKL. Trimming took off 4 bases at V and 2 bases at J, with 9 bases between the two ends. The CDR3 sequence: CASSPTMPYEQYF. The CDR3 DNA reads TGCGCCAGCAGCCCGACAATGCCCTACGAGCAGTACTTC.

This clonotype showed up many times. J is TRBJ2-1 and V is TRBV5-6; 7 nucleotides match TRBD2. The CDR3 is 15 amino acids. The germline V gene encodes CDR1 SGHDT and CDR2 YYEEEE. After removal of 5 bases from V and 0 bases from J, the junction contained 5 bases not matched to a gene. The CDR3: CASRLGGSSYNEQFF. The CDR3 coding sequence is TGTGCCAGCAGACTAGGCGGGAGCTCCTACAATGAGCAGTTCTTC.

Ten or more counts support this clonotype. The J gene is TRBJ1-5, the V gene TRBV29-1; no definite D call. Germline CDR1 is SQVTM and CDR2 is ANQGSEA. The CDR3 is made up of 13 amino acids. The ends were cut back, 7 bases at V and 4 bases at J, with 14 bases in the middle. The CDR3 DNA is TGCAGCGCCTCTTTGGAGGCGAATCAGCCCCAGCATTTT. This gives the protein CSASLEANQPQHF. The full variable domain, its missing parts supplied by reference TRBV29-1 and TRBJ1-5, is SAVISQKPSRDICQRGTSLTIQCQVDSQVTMMFWYRQQPGQSLTLIATANQGSEATYESGFVIDKFPISRPNLTFSTLTVSNMSPEDSSIYLCSASLEANQPQHFGDGTRLSIL.

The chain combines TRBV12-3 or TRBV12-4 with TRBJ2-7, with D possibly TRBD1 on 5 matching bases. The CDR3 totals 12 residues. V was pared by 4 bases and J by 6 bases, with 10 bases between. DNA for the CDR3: TGTGCCAGCAGTTGGGGCTTTGGCGAGCAGTACTTC. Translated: CASSWGFGEQYF.

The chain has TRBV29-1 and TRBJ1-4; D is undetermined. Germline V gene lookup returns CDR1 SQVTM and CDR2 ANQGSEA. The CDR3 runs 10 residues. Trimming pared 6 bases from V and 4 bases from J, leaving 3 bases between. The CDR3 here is CSVLNEKLFF. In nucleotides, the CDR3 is TGCAGCGTCCTTAATGAAAAACTGTTTTTT.

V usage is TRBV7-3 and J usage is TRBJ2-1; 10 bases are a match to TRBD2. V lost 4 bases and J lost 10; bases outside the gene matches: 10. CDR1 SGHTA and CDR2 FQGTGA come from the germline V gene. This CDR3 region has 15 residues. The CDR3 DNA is TGTGCCAGCAGCTCAACTAGCGGGACCTCCAGGGAGCAGTTCTTC. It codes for CASSSTSGTSREQFF.

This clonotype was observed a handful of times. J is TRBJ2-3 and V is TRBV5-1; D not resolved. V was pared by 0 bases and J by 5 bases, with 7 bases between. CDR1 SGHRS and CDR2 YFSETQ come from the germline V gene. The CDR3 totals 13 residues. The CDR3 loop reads CASSLESGDTQYF. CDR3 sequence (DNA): TGCGCCAGCAGCTTGGAGTCGGGAGATACGCAGTATTTT.

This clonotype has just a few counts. The CDR3 here is CASSWGLGINTEAFF. Here the CDR3 DNA reads TGTGCCAGCAGCTGGGGTTTGGGAATCAACACTGAAGCTTTCTTT. The chain uses TRBV19 and TRBJ1-1; the D is unclear. V lost 9 bases and J 2 bases, leaving 19 bases between the germline ends. The CDR3 runs 15 residues. Per germline, CDR1 LNHDA and CDR2 SQIVND (reference sequence).

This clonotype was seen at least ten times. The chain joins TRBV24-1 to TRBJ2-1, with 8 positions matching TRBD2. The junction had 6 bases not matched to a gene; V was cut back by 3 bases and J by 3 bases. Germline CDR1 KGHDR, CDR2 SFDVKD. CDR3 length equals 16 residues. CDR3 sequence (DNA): TGTGCCACCAGTGATCCCAGCGGGAGAGGCTACAATGAGCAGTTCTTC. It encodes CATSDPSGRGYNEQFF.

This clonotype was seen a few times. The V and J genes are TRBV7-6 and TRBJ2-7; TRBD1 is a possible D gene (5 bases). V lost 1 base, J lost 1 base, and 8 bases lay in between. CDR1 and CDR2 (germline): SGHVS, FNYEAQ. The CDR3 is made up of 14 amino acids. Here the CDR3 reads CASSLGKGSYEQYF. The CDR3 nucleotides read TGTGCCAGCAGCTTAGGGAAGGGGTCCTACGAGCAGTACTTC. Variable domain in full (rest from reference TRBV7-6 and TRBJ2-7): GAGVSQSPRYKVTKRGQDVALRCDPISGHVSLYWYRQALGQGPEFLTYFNYEAQQDKSGLPNDRFSAERPEGSISTLTIQRTEQRDSAMYRCASSLGKGSYEQYFGPGTRLTVT.

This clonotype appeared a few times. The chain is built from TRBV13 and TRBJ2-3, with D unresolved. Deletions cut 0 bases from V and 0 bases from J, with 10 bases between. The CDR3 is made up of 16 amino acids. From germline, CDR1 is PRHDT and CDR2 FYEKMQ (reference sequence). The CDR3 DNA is TGTGCCAGCAGCTTAGGTGGCCCAACTAGCACAGATACGCAGTATTTT. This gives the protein CASSLGGPTSTDTQYF.

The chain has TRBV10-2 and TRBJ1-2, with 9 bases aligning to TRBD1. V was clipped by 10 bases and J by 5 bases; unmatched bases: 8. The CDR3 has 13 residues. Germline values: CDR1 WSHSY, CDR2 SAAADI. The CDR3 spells CANPDRGSYGYTF. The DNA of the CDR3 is TGCGCCAACCCGGACAGGGGTTCGTATGGCTACACCTTC.

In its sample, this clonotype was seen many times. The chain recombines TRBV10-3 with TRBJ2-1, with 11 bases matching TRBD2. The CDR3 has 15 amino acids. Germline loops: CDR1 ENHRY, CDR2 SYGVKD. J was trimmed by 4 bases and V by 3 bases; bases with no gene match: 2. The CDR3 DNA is TGTGCCATCAGTGAACTAGCGGGGGCTTACAATGAGCAGTTCTTC. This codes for CAISELAGAYNEQFF.

This chain's CDR3 is CATRGGPSNQPQHF. In nucleotides, the CDR3 is TGTGCCACCCGGGGGGGGCCGAGCAATCAGCCCCAGCATTTT. The gene calls are TRBV19 and TRBJ1-5; TRBD1 is a possible D gene (6 bases). Between the trimmed V and J ends, which lost 10 bases and 1 base, there was a span of 14 bases. CDR3 length: 14 amino acids. In germline, CDR1 is LNHDA, CDR2 SQIVND (reference sequence).

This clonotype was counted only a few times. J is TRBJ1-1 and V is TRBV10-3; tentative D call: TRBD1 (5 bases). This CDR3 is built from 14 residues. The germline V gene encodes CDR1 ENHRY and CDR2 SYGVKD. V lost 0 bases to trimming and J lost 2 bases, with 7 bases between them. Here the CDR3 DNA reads TGTGCCATCAGTGAGTCTCAGGGAAACACTGAAGCTTTCTTT. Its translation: CAISESQGNTEAFF.

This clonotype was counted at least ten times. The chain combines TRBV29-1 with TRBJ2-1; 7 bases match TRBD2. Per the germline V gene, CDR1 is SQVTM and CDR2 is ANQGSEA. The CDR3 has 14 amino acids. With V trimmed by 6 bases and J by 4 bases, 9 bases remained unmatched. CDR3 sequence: CSVARDYFYNEQFF. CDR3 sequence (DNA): TGCAGCGTCGCTAGGGACTATTTTTACAATGAGCAGTTCTTC.